These 13 T cell receptor beta chains originate from one sample sequenced in a study of human T cells and chemical hapten exposure. It was from unfractionated whole blood that total RNA was extracted. The library put unique molecular identifiers onto individual cDNA molecules. TCRdb ran MiXCR on the reads and lists one entry per CDR3 protein. Seen here are 95,000 to 150,000 distinct CDR3 sequences, over 7% observed once, and the top ten hold approximately 1.4%. The material sequenced was whole blood. These receptors came from a human donor in good health. Some clones in this sample may be carry-over from other donors' samples.

This clonotype occurred a few times. The chain is built from TRBV12-3 or TRBV12-4 and TRBJ2-5, with D perhaps matching TRBD2 (5 bases). V lost 6 bases to trimming and J lost 0 bases, with 11 bases between them. The CDR3 has 14 amino acids. CDR3 loop: CASSQPGNQETQYF. In DNA, the CDR3 is TGTGCCAGCAGCCAGCCGGGGAACCAAGAGACCCAGTACTTC.

This clonotype was seen at least ten times. The rearrangement uses TRBV10-3 and TRBJ1-1; D not certain. Germline V lookup: CDR1 ENHRY, CDR2 SYGVKD. V lost 2 bases, J lost 11 bases, and 15 bases lay in between. This CDR3 contains 13 residues. CDR3 amino acids: CAISELAPGGAFF. The DNA of the CDR3 is TGTGCCATCAGTGAGCTCGCCCCCGGTGGGGCTTTCTTT.

V is TRBV3-1 and J is TRBJ1-5, with D maybe TRBD1 (6 bases). V was pared by 1 base and J by 7 bases, with 11 bases between. This CDR3 is 14 amino acids long. The germline V gene encodes CDR1 LGHDT and CDR2 YNNKEL (reference sequence). The CDR3 DNA reads TGTGCCAGCAGCCAAGGGGCAGGGGACCAGCCCCAGCATTTT. It is translated as CASSQGAGDQPQHF.

The chain couples TRBV14 to TRBJ2-2; TRBD1 agrees at 7 bases. V lost 10 bases to trimming and J lost 1 base; unmatched junction nucleotides: 9. The CDR3 is 15 amino acids. CDR1 is SGHDN and CDR2 is FVKESK in the germline V gene. The CDR3 spells CATRRGGMNTGELFF. The CDR3 DNA follows: TGTGCCACTCGTAGAGGGGGCATGAACACCGGGGAGCTGTTTTTT.

This clonotype occurred many times. The chain employs TRBV18 and TRBJ1-2; the D gene is possibly TRBD1 (5 bases). Per germline, CDR1 KGHSH and CDR2 LQKENI. Trimming removed 1 base at V and 5 bases at J, with 20 bases between. The CDR3 is made up of 17 amino acids. In nucleotides, the CDR3 is TGTGCCAGCTCACCACTTGCTGGAACACAGGATTTGTATGGCTACACCTTC. It translates to CASSPLAGTQDLYGYTF.

The CDR3 region is CASSPQWGSNEQFF. The CDR3 DNA is TGTGCCAGCTCACCACAGTGGGGAAGCAATGAGCAGTTCTTC. The V call is TRBV18, the J call TRBJ2-1, with D uncertain. The germline CDR1 and CDR2 sequences are KGHSH and LQKENI. The length of the CDR3 is 14 residues. V was shortened by 1 base and J by 6 bases, with 10 bases between the two germline ends.

The sample holds a few counts of this clonotype. The CDR3 region has the DNA TGCGCCAGCAGCCAAGGGACAGGGGTTTCACCCCTCCACTTT. Protein sequence: CASSQGTGVSPLHF. The chain combines TRBV5-1 with TRBJ1-6; 10 bases align to TRBD1. J lost 9 bases, V lost 4 bases, and 4 bases had no gene match. Germline V CDR1 and CDR2: SGHRS, YFSETQ. The CDR3 has 14 amino acids.

This clonotype was seen repeatedly, ten times or more. The J gene is TRBJ2-1, the V gene TRBV7-9; a possible D gene is TRBD2 (6 bases). Germline CDR1 and CDR2: SEHNR and FQNEAQ (reference sequence). The length of the CDR3 is 14 residues. Deletions cut 7 bases from V and 8 bases from J, with 18 bases between. CDR3 sequence reads: CASTSPTGLDEQFF. The CDR3, as DNA: TGTGCCAGCACATCCCCGACGGGACTTGATGAGCAGTTCTTC. Combining the CDR3 with reference TRBV7-9 and TRBJ2-1 gives the whole variable domain DTGVSQNPRHKITKRGQNVTFRCDPISEHNRLYWYRQTLGQGPEFLTYFQNEAQLEKSRLLSDRFSAERPKGSFSTLEIQRTEQGDSAMYLCASTSPTGLDEQFFGPGTRLTVL.

This clonotype was found a few times. The chain joins TRBV3-1 to TRBJ2-3; D gene ambiguous. The V gene's germline CDR1 is LGHDT and CDR2 YNNKEL (reference sequence). The V and J ends lost 0 bases and 4 bases respectively, with 11 bases between them. The CDR3 consists of 15 residues. The CDR3 loop reads CASSQETGSPDTQYF. Written as DNA, the CDR3 is TGTGCCAGCAGCCAAGAGACCGGGTCGCCAGATACGCAGTATTTT.

The CDR3 sequence: CASSLLRTAKETQYF. The CDR3 bases are TGTGCCAGCAGCTTACTAAGGACAGCAAAAGAGACCCAGTACTTC. The rearrangement uses TRBV7-6 and TRBJ2-5; tentative D call: TRBD1 (6 bases). Trimming took off 2 bases at V and 3 bases at J, with 13 bases between the two ends. From germline, CDR1 is SGHVS and CDR2 FNYEAQ. This CDR3 has 15 residues.

Many counts were recorded for this clonotype. The V call is TRBV6-5, the J call TRBJ1-1; D perhaps matches TRBD1 (5 bases). Deletions cut 4 bases from V and 2 bases from J, with 11 bases between. CDR1 is MNHEY and CDR2 is SVGAGI in the germline V gene. This CDR3 has 14 residues. The CDR3 protein is CASSFTGENTEAFF. CDR3 DNA: TGTGCCAGCAGTTTTACAGGAGAAAACACTGAAGCTTTCTTT.

This clonotype was observed many times. The chain is built from TRBV19 and TRBJ2-2; the match to TRBD1 covers 8 bases. The CDR3 length is 13 residues. CDR1 is LNHDA, CDR2 SQIVND, per germline (reference sequence). The ends lost 8 bases at V and 6 bases at J; junction bases unmatched: 5. The CDR3 loop is CASHQGAAGELFF. DNA of the CDR3: TGTGCCAGTCATCAGGGGGCTGCCGGGGAGCTGTTTTTT.

This clonotype was recorded many times. This chain uses TRBV27 with TRBJ1-5, with D possibly matching TRBD1 (6 bases). Between the trimmed V and J ends, which lost 7 bases and 4 bases, there was a span of 14 bases. There are 14 residues in the CDR3. Germline V gene data show CDR1 as MNHEY and CDR2 as SMNVEV (reference sequence). The CDR3 DNA sequence: TGTGCCAGCAATCAAGGGGGGCTTAATCAGCCCCAGCATTTT. Its translation: CASNQGGLNQPQHF.